One and the same sample provided the 5 T cell receptor beta chains below, sequenced in a study of T cells in Graves' hyperthyroidism and ophthalmopathy. The TCR beta CDR3 regions underwent amplification using RNA transcripts as the source. First-round RT-PCR with HTBI primers amplified the TCR CDR3 region. TCRdb analysed the multiplex PCR reads with MiXCR anew, one entry per CDR3 protein. The repertoire includes some 500,000 distinct CDR3 sequences, around 14% of them detected once, and less than 20% sits in the top ten. Sequencing used blood. These receptors were collected from a young woman with Graves' hyperthyroidism.

This clonotype has at least ten counts. The DNA of the CDR3 is TGCAGCGTTGGTAGGCAGGGGAACACCGGGGAGCTGTTTTTT. It yields the protein CSVGRQGNTGELFF. The chain combines TRBV29-1 with TRBJ2-2; perhaps TRBD1 as D (5 bases). Trimming removed 4 bases from V and 1 base from J, with 10 bases in between. The germline CDR1 and CDR2 sequences are SQVTM and ANQGSEA. The CDR3 contains 14 residues.

The chain carries TRBV14 and TRBJ2-1; 9 nucleotides line up with TRBD2. The CDR3 runs to 13 residues. The V gene's germline CDR1 is SGHDN and CDR2 FVKESK. V lost 2 bases, J lost 7 bases, and 0 bases stayed unmatched. The CDR3 loop is CASSQSGRNEQFF. As DNA, the CDR3 is TGTGCCAGCAGCCAAAGCGGGAGGAATGAGCAGTTCTTC.

The chain is built from TRBV19 and TRBJ1-3; no definite D call. Trimming took 5 bases from V and 2 from J, leaving 4 bases between them. This CDR3 is 12 amino acids long. From germline, CDR1 is LNHDA and CDR2 SQIVND (reference sequence). In nucleotides, the CDR3 is TGTGCCAGTAGTTCTCCTGGAAACACCATATATTTT. As protein: CASSSPGNTIYF.

This clonotype was counted a few times. V and J are TRBV6-5 and TRBJ2-1; 8 bases agree with TRBD2. The germline V gene encodes CDR1 MNHEY and CDR2 SVGAGI. J lost 15 bases, V lost 0 bases, and 10 bases had no gene match. The CDR3 loop spans 14 amino acids. The CDR3 region has the DNA TGTGCCAGCAGTTACTCTTCCAGGACTAGCCACTGGTTCTTC. Amino acid sequence: CASSYSSRTSHWFF.

The chain recombines TRBV4-1 with TRBJ2-7; the D is unclear. The CDR3 totals 15 residues. V gave up 0 bases and J gave up 0 bases, with 9 bases separating them. Per germline, CDR1 MGHRA and CDR2 YSYEKL. This CDR3 reads CASSQESSFSYEQYF. In DNA form, the CDR3 reads TGCGCCAGCAGCCAAGAGAGCTCCTTCTCCTACGAGCAGTACTTC.